Only one count was recorded for the clone carrying this T cell receptor beta chain. These data originate in a study of blood T cell repertoires in COVID-19. Profiling relied on immunoSEQ multiplex PCR, and the TCRdb table lists in-frame clones only, not all of them. Of around 140,000 clones listed, roughly 86% are singletons. The CDR3 consists of 14 residues. Germline V gene lookup returns CDR1 GTSNPN and CDR2 SVGIG (reference sequence). The V end was cut by 5 bases, the J end by 2 bases, with 14 bases between. The chain couples TRBV30 to TRBJ2-3; a possible D gene is TRBD1 (5 bases). The sequence was obtained from a woman aged 70-85 years with COVID-19, enrolled during active disease. The sequenced sample was peripheral blood. CDR3 amino acids: CAWGSRVLTDTQYF. In DNA, the CDR3 is TGTGCCTGGGGGTCCAGGGTTCTCACAGATACGCAGTATTTT.